This T cell receptor beta chain derives from a study of monozygotic twins with inflammatory bowel disease. Whole-study findings and limits: Compared with healthy co-twins, IBD patients showed reduced TCRbeta repertoire diversity by inverse Simpson.

After re-calling the 5' RACE reads, TCRdb lists one entry per CDR3 protein, DNA absent. The listing contains 85,000 to 110,000 distinct CDR3 sequences. With regard to this clonotype: Its specificity is unknown.

CDR1 and CDR2 (germline): MGHDK, SYGVNS. CDR3 length equals 11 residues. The chain joins TRBV25-1 to TRBJ1-2. Sequencing used blood. This receptor was obtained from a human donor with ulcerative colitis or Crohn's disease, or a healthy co-twin of an affected twin (not recorded which). CDR3: CASSESTGYTF.